In its sample, the clone carrying this T cell receptor (beta chain) was seen a few times. Its antigen is not known. This record comes from a study of regulatory T cells in long-lasting Graves disease. V trimming: 6 bases; J trimming: 6 bases; junction bases outside the gene matches: 7. Germline V gene data show CDR1 as MNHEY and CDR2 as SMNVEV (reference sequence). The CDR3 has 15 residues. Study results and limitations: Only a small sample size was used, which may have cut accuracy.

Indicated time point: newly diagnosed GD, antithyroid drugs for less than 3 months. Extracted PBMC RNA gave rise to the TCR library. Per American Thyroid Association guidelines, Graves' disease was diagnosed. Investigators prepared the TCR beta libraries by applying iRepertoire HTBI primers and Arm-PCR of CDR3 regions. MiXCR, applied by TCRdb to the multiplex PCR reads, yields one record per CDR3 protein. This sample yields around 500,000 distinct CDR3 sequences, of which 12% are seen a single time; approximately 9.6% belongs to the top ten. The sample was also reused in another study, on T cells in Graves' hyperthyroidism and ophthalmopathy. That publication notes: The blood repertoire included most of the expanded thyroid clonotypes above 0.001.

The receptor was isolated from a woman aged 25 to 39 with Graves disease. This chain joins TRBV27 and TRBJ2-2; 10 bases align to TRBD2. Material: peripheral blood mononuclear cells (PBMCs), obtained at new diagnosis, from a patient treated with antithyroid drugs. The CDR3 protein is CASRISGRAPGELFF. CDR3 DNA: TGTGCCAGCAGGATCAGCGGGAGGGCCCCCGGGGAGCTGTTTTTT.